The 17 T cell receptor beta chains listed next were all sequenced from one sample in a study of beta chain features in type 1 diabetes. Isolated RNA was reverse transcribed in full, so expressed TCRB transcripts were sequenced. Produced via immunoSEQ multiplex PCR; TCRdb's table is partial and in-frame only. The table has roughly 500,000 clones, 30% seen once. Sequenced input: naive CD4+ T cells from blood. The source is a man between 18 and 29 years old in good health.

On this clone: In this CDR3 the conserved last residue, phenylalanine or tryptophan, is missing, so a read error is likely. The limits of the CDR3 on the DNA are not certain, so only TCRdb's listed CDR3 is given. CDR3 in amino acids: CASSEYDVDLFA. This sequence joins TRBV2 and TRBJ2-7. The CDR3 has 12 amino acids, counting both end residues. Germline V gives CDR1 SNHLY, CDR2 FYNNEI.

This clone was detected only a few times. This sequence joins TRBV7-8 and TRBJ2-4, with a possible D match to TRBD2 (6 bases). Between the trimmed V and J ends, which lost 5 bases and 0 bases, there was a span of 11 bases. Germline V gene data show CDR1 as SGHVS and CDR2 as FQNEAQ. The CDR3 totals 15 residues. CDR3 DNA: TGTGCCAGCAGCCTCTTAGCGGCAGCCAAAAACATTCAGTACTTC. Protein product: CASSLLAAAKNIQYF. The full variable domain, with the rest looked up from reference TRBV7-8 and TRBJ2-4, is GAGVSQSPRYKVAKRGQDVALRCDPISGHVSLFWYQQALGQGPEFLTYFQNEAQLDKSGLPSDRFFAERPEGSVSTLKIQRTQQEDSAVYLCASSLLAAAKNIQYFGAGTRLSVL.

This rearrangement joins TRBV5-1 to TRBJ2-7; D is ambiguous. Germline CDR1 reads SGHRS; CDR2 reads YFSETQ. The CDR3 runs 14 residues. V gave up 1 base and J gave up 0 bases, with 8 bases separating them. CDR3 sequence: CASSLPGSSYEQYF. Here the CDR3 DNA reads TGCGCCAGCAGCTTGCCGGGTAGCTCCTACGAGCAGTACTTC.

In nucleotides, the CDR3 is TGTGCCAGCAGCTTGGAAGGACAGGGAGTGCAGCAGTACTTC. Translating gives CASSLEGQGVQQYF. The rearrangement joins TRBV5-4 to TRBJ2-7, with 8 bases fitting TRBD1. With V trimmed by 0 bases and J by 8 bases, 7 bases remained unmatched. The germline gives CDR1 SGHNT, CDR2 YYREEE (reference sequence). The CDR3 has 14 residues.

This clone appeared a single time. V and J are TRBV4-2 and TRBJ2-6, with a possible D match to TRBD1 (5 bases). Germline assignment: CDR1 LGHNA and CDR2 YNFKEQ. This CDR3 region has 17 residues. The V end was cut by 3 bases, the J end by 1 base, with 13 bases between. The CDR3: CASSQPWQGSGANVLTF. The CDR3 DNA follows: TGTGCCAGCAGCCAGCCCTGGCAGGGATCTGGGGCCAACGTCCTGACTTTC.

V usage is TRBV9 and J usage is TRBJ2-1; 8 positions match TRBD2. The CDR3 sequence is 14 residues long. From germline, CDR1 is SGDLS and CDR2 YYNGEE. Trimming removed 0 bases from V and 8 bases from J; junction bases left unmatched: 4. The CDR3 nucleotides are TGTGCCAGCAGCGTAGATCGGGAGGGCTATGAGCAGTTCTTC. Its translation is CASSVDREGYEQFF.

There are a few counts of this clone. The genes are TRBV19 and TRBJ2-1; 7 positions agree with TRBD2. CDR1 and CDR2 from the germline V gene are LNHDA and SQIVND (reference sequence). The CDR3 spans 17 residues. The V and J ends lost 3 bases and 4 bases, in that order; junction bases with no gene match: 12. This chain's CDR3 is CASSMRRGEGMYNEQFF. CDR3 nucleotide sequence: TGTGCCAGTAGTATGAGGCGAGGGGAGGGGATGTACAATGAGCAGTTCTTC.

This clone has just a few counts. V gene TRBV21-1 combines with J gene TRBJ2-5; the table names TRBD1, a call not compared with the DNA. TRBV21-1 constitutes a pseudogene. The CDR3 sequence is 16 residues long. The CDR3 nucleotides are TGTGCCAGCACCCTAAGCCGGGACAGGGGACAAGAGACCCAGTACTTC. This encodes CASTLSRDRGQETQYF.

The rearrangement uses TRBV30 and TRBJ2-5; 8 bases map to TRBD1. This CDR3 region has 16 residues. Germline lookup yields CDR1 GTSNPN and CDR2 SVGIG (reference sequence). Trimming cost V 1 base and J 2 bases; bases outside gene matches: 9. Here the CDR3 DNA reads TGTGCCTGGAGTGCGGCCAGGGGGCAGGGGCAAGAGACCCAGTACTTC. This codes for CAWSAARGQGQETQYF.

The CDR3 sequence is CASSPEFRPYEQYF. The CDR3 region has the DNA TGCGCCAGCAGCCCCGAATTCCGTCCCTACGAGCAGTACTTC. This chain links TRBV4-1 with TRBJ2-7; D is unresolved. Looked up from germline, CDR1 is MGHRA and CDR2 is YSYEKL. The CDR3 loop spans 14 amino acids. The V end lost 4 bases, the J end lost 2 bases, and 12 bases lay between the germline ends.

This clone was counted between two and nine times. The genes are TRBV7-2 and TRBJ2-5; no clear D. Germline values: CDR1 SGHTA, CDR2 FQGNSA. This CDR3 is 14 amino acids long. V shed 1 base and J shed 7 bases, with 13 bases lying between them. The CDR3 here is CASSLVGWEGTQYF. The CDR3 coding sequence is TGTGCCAGCAGCTTAGTTGGCTGGGAAGGGACCCAGTACTTC.

This clone occurred a few times. The chain links TRBV28 to TRBJ1-4, with D unresolved. CDR1 MDHEN and CDR2 SYDVKM come from the germline V gene. Trimming left V 2 bases short and J 8 bases short, with 3 bases between. There are 11 residues in the CDR3. The CDR3 region is CASSLQEKLFF. For the CDR3, the DNA is TGTGCCAGCAGTTTACAGGAAAAACTGTTTTTT.

This clone showed up just a few times. The chain carries TRBV29-1 and TRBJ1-1, with no clear D. V was shortened by 7 bases and J by 7 bases, with 22 bases between the two germline ends. The CDR3 sequence is 14 residues long. The V gene's germline CDR1 is SQVTM and CDR2 ANQGSEA. CDR3 protein: CSALSQPEQSEAFF. CDR3 coding DNA: TGCAGCGCCCTGAGTCAGCCGGAACAAAGTGAAGCTTTCTTT.

This clone was seen only a few times. The chain carries TRBV15 and TRBJ2-3, with 11 bases that match TRBD2. The germline V gene has CDR1 LNHNV and CDR2 YYDKDF (reference sequence). Losses at the gene ends were 5 bases for V and 1 base for J; bases not matched to a gene: 5. This CDR3 region has 16 residues. The CDR3 protein is CATSYLGLAGTDTQYF. As DNA, the CDR3 is TGTGCCACCAGCTATTTGGGACTAGCGGGCACAGATACGCAGTATTTT.

This chain joins TRBV9 and TRBJ2-2; the D is unclear. Germline CDR1 SGDLS, CDR2 YYNGEE. This CDR3 has 14 residues. V gave up 2 bases and J gave up 3 bases, with 8 bases separating them. CDR3 in DNA: TGTGCCAGCAGCGTCCTTACGGACACCGGGGAGCTGTTTTTT. Translating gives CASSVLTDTGELFF.

This sequence joins TRBV7-9 and TRBJ1-5; no definite D call. The V end was cut by 1 base, the J end by 0 bases, with 10 bases between. The CDR3 is made up of 16 amino acids. Germline CDR1 is SEHNR and CDR2 is FQNEAQ (reference sequence). This chain's CDR3 is CASSLDGDLSNQPQHF. In DNA form, the CDR3 reads TGTGCCAGCAGCTTAGATGGAGATCTTAGCAATCAGCCCCAGCATTTT.

This clone was seen a few times. V is TRBV5-1 and J is TRBJ2-4; TRBD1 agrees at 7 bases. The V gene's germline CDR1 is SGHRS and CDR2 YFSETQ. Unmatched junction bases numbered 4, after V lost 2 bases and J lost 5 bases. The CDR3 sequence is 14 residues long. The CDR3, as DNA: TGCGCCAGCAGCTTTGACAGGGCGGAAAACATTCAGTACTTC. Translated: CASSFDRAENIQYF.